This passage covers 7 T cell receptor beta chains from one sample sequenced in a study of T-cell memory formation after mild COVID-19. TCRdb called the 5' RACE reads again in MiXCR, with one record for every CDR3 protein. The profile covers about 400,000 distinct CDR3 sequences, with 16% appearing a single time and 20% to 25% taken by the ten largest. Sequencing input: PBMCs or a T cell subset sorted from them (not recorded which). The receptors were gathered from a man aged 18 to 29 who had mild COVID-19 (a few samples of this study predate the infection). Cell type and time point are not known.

The CDR3 DNA is TGTGCCAGCAGTTCCTCAGGCAGGAGACTCTATGGCTACACCTTC. It is translated as CASSSSGRRLYGYTF. The V call is TRBV28, the J call TRBJ1-2, with D unclear. Germline V gene data show CDR1 as MDHEN and CDR2 as SYDVKM. The CDR3 runs 15 residues. Trimming pared 4 bases from V and 4 bases from J, leaving 16 bases between.

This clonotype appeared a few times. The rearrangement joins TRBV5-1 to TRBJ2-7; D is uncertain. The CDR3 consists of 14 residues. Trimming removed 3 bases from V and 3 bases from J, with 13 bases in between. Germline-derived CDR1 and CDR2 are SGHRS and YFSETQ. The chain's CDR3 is CASSSQTGNYEQYF. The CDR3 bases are TGCGCCAGCAGCTCACAGACTGGAAACTACGAGCAGTACTTC.

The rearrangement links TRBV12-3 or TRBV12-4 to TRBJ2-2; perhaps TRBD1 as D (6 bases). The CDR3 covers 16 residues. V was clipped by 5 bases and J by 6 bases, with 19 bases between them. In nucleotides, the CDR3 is TGTGCCAGCAGTCCCGGGCGTCAGGGGATCCCCGGGGAGCTGTTTTTT. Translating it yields CASSPGRQGIPGELFF.

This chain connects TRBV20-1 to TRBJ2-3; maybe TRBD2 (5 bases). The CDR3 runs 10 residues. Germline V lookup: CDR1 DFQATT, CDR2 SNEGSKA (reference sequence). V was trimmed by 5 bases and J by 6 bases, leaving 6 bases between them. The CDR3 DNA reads TGCAGTGCTCGCGGGGATACGCAGTATTTT. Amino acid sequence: CSARGDTQYF.

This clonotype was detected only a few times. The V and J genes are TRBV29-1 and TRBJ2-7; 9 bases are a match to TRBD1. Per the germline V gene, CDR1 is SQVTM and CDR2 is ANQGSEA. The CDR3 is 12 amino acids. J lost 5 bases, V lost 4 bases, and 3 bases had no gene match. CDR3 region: CSVGDRAHEQYF. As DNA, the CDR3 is TGCAGCGTTGGGGACAGGGCTCACGAGCAGTACTTC.

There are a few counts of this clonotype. DNA for the CDR3: TGTGCCTGGTCCCGGGACAGGTCCTCCTCTGGGGCCAACGTCCTGACTTTC. Its translation is CAWSRDRSSSGANVLTF. The V and J genes are TRBV30 and TRBJ2-6, with 8 nucleotides matching TRBD1. Germline values: CDR1 GTSNPN, CDR2 SVGIG (reference sequence). The ends lost 5 bases at V and 0 bases at J; junction bases unmatched: 9. The CDR3 loop spans 17 amino acids. Full variable domain (rest looked up from reference TRBV30 and TRBJ2-6): SQTIHQWPATLVQPVGSPLSLECTVEGTSNPNLYWYRQAAGRGLQLLFYSVGIGQISSEVPQNLSASRPQDRQFILSSKKLLLSDSGFYLCAWSRDRSSSGANVLTFGAGSRLTVL.

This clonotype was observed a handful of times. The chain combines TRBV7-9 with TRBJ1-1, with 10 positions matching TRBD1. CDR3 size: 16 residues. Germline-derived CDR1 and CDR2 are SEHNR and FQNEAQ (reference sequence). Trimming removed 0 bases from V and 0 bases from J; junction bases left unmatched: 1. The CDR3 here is CASSLAGQGMNTEAFF. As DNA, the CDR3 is TGTGCCAGCAGCTTAGCGGGACAGGGGATGAACACTGAAGCTTTCTTT.